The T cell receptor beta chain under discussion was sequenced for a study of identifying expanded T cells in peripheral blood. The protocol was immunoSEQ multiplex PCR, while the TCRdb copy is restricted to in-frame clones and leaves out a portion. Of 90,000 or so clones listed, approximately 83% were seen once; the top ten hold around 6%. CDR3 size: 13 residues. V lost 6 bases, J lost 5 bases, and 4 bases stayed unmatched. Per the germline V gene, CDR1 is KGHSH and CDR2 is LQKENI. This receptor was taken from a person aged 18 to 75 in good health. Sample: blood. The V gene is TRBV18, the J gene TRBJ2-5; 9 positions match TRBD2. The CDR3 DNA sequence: TGTGCCAGCTCGCCCCTAGCGGGGGAGACCCAGTACTTC. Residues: CASSPLAGETQYF.